Below, 26 T cell receptor beta chains from the same sample are listed, as sequenced in a study of T cells after yellow fever vaccination. In TCRdb, the 5' RACE reads were re-called with MiXCR into one record per CDR3 protein. The sample has around 590,000 distinct CDR3 sequences; roughly an eighth are singletons. The input for sequencing was PBMCs, taken on the day of the yellow fever booster vaccination. These receptors originate from a man aged 25-45 years who received the YFV17D yellow fever vaccine.

This clonotype was counted many times. This chain links TRBV5-1 with TRBJ2-3; 15 nucleotides agree with TRBD2. Germline V gene sequence: CDR1 SGHRS, CDR2 YFSETQ. The V segment lost 4 bases and the J segment 0 bases; nucleotides outside the gene matches: 9. This CDR3 is built from 19 residues. The CDR3 is CASSLGGTSGRPSTDTQYF. The CDR3 DNA follows: TGCGCCAGCAGCCTGGGGGGGACTAGCGGGAGGCCTAGCACAGATACGCAGTATTTT.

This clonotype was seen repeatedly, ten times or more. This rearrangement joins TRBV12-3 or TRBV12-4 to TRBJ2-5, with D perhaps matching TRBD1 (5 bases). The CDR3 runs to 15 residues. V was pared by 3 bases and J by 1 base, with 12 bases between. In nucleotides, the CDR3 is TGTGCCAGCAGTTTGGGTGGGGCAGGCCAAGAGACCCAGTACTTC. It encodes CASSLGGAGQETQYF.

This clonotype was counted only a few times. The rearrangement uses TRBV7-6 and TRBJ2-3; D not certain. V was cut by 5 bases and J by 2 bases, with 8 bases left in between. CDR1 and CDR2 from the germline V gene are SGHVS and FNYEAQ. The CDR3 is 13 amino acids. As DNA, the CDR3 is TGTGCCAGCAGCGAAGCAGACACAGATACGCAGTATTTT. Amino acid sequence: CASSEADTDTQYF. Drawing the rest from reference TRBV7-6 and TRBJ2-3, the complete variable domain is GAGVSQSPRYKVTKRGQDVALRCDPISGHVSLYWYRQALGQGPEFLTYFNYEAQQDKSGLPNDRFSAERPEGSISTLTIQRTEQRDSAMYRCASSEADTDTQYFGPGTRLTVL.

Many counts were recorded for this clonotype. The V call is TRBV9, the J call TRBJ2-1; 12 bases are a match to TRBD2. The J segment lost 6 bases and the V segment lost 0 bases, leaving 4 bases of the junction unmatched. The CDR3 contains 16 residues. Germline CDR1 SGDLS, CDR2 YYNGEE. The CDR3 DNA sequence: TGTGCCAGCAGCGTAGTGACTAGCGGGAGAGCCAATGAGCAGTTCTTC. The encoded protein is CASSVVTSGRANEQFF.

This chain connects TRBV4-3 to TRBJ2-5; 12 nucleotides align to TRBD2. The CDR3 is 15 residues long. Germline V CDR1 and CDR2: LGHNA, YSLEER. Germline trimming cut 2 bases from V and 5 bases from J; bases unmatched to any gene: 3. The CDR3 DNA reads as TGCGCCAGCAGCCAATTCCTAGCGGGAGGGGAGACCCAGTACTTC. It translates to CASSQFLAGGETQYF.

The chain couples TRBV10-1 to TRBJ2-3; 7 positions match TRBD2. Unmatched junction bases numbered 14, after V lost 0 bases and J lost 5 bases. Germline lookup yields CDR1 WNHNN and CDR2 SYGVQD (reference sequence). The length of the CDR3 is 18 residues. CDR3 in amino acids: CASSESSAGATLGDTQYF. Written as DNA, the CDR3 is TGCGCCAGCAGTGAGTCGTCCGCGGGAGCCACTTTGGGAGATACGCAGTATTTT.

This sequence joins TRBV12-3 or TRBV12-4 and TRBJ2-3; 7 bases fit TRBD2. The V gene end was trimmed by 6 bases and the J gene end by 3 bases; junction bases not matched to a gene: 9. The CDR3 sequence is 15 residues long. CDR3 sequence: CASSLLAPSTDTQYF. The CDR3 DNA is TGTGCCAGCAGCCTACTAGCGCCTTCTACAGATACGCAGTATTTT.

V usage is TRBV6-2 or TRBV6-3 and J usage is TRBJ2-1, with 7 positions matching TRBD1. The ends lost 7 bases at V and 2 bases at J; junction bases unmatched: 5. CDR3 size: 14 residues. CDR1 is MNHEY, CDR2 SVGEGT, per germline. The CDR3 loop is CASTPGQTYNEQFF. DNA for the CDR3: TGTGCCAGCACCCCGGGACAGACCTACAATGAGCAGTTCTTC.

The rearrangement uses TRBV21-1 and TRBJ1-1. TRBV21-1 is marked as a pseudogene. The CDR3 has 13 residues. In nucleotides, the CDR3 is TGTGCCAGCAGCAAAGCTAGACGCCGCCAAGCTTTCTTT. It codes for CASSKARRRQAFF.

The chain couples TRBV20-1 to TRBJ2-1; 12 bases are a match to TRBD2. The CDR3 runs 16 residues. Germline CDR1 DFQATT, CDR2 SNEGSKA (reference sequence). V shed 5 bases, J shed 3 bases, and the junction held 8 bases outside the gene matches. In DNA form, the CDR3 reads TGCAGTGCTCCAAGACTAGCGGGAGAAAACTACAATGAGCAGTTCTTC. Residues: CSAPRLAGENYNEQFF.

The chain is built from TRBV6-2 or TRBV6-3 and TRBJ2-1; 9 bases line up with TRBD1. The CDR3 spans 15 residues. Trimming cost V 5 bases and J 6 bases; bases outside gene matches: 8. Germline loops: CDR1 MNHEY, CDR2 SVGEGT. CDR3 sequence: CASSTRDRVTNEQFF. Written as DNA, the CDR3 is TGTGCCAGCAGTACCCGGGACAGGGTCACCAATGAGCAGTTCTTC.

V is TRBV7-2 and J is TRBJ2-7, with D perhaps TRBD1 or TRBD2 (5 bases each). The CDR3 contains 14 residues. V lost 2 bases to trimming and J lost 2 bases, with 10 bases between them. Germline-derived CDR1 and CDR2 are SGHTA and FQGNSA. CDR3 residues: CASSLWGFTYEQYF. The CDR3, as DNA: TGTGCCAGCAGCTTATGGGGGTTCACCTACGAGCAGTACTTC.

This clonotype was counted only a few times. The V call is TRBV4-1, the J call TRBJ2-1; possible D gene TRBD2, 6 bases. The CDR3 is 18 residues long. Per the germline V gene, CDR1 is MGHRA and CDR2 is YSYEKL. V shed 4 bases and J shed 0 bases, with 19 bases lying between them. The CDR3: CASSRTGTPGSSYNEQFF. The CDR3 DNA is TGCGCCAGCAGCCGCACCGGGACTCCCGGGAGCTCCTACAATGAGCAGTTCTTC.

This clonotype came up a few times. The J gene is TRBJ2-1, the V gene TRBV5-1, with no clear D. The germline V gene has CDR1 SGHRS and CDR2 YFSETQ. V was shortened by 0 bases and J by 6 bases, with 10 bases between the two germline ends. The CDR3 totals 14 residues. DNA for the CDR3: TGCGCCAGCAGCTTGGGAGTTGCCCCCAATGAGCAGTTCTTC. This gives the protein CASSLGVAPNEQFF. The full variable domain, with the rest looked up from reference TRBV5-1 and TRBJ2-1, is KAGVTQTPRYLIKTRGQQVTLSCSPISGHRSVSWYQQTPGQGLQFLFEYFSETQRNKGNFPGRFSGRQFSNSRSEMNVSTLELGDSALYLCASSLGVAPNEQFFGPGTRLTVL.

This clonotype appeared a few times. The V call is TRBV7-8, the J call TRBJ2-3; D gene ambiguous. CDR1 and CDR2 from the germline V gene are SGHVS and FQNEAQ. V lost 1 base to trimming and J lost 2 bases, with 10 bases between them. This CDR3 spans 15 amino acids. This CDR3 is CASSLVFVDTDTQYF. The CDR3 DNA reads TGTGCCAGCAGCTTAGTTTTTGTGGACACAGATACGCAGTATTTT.

The J gene is TRBJ2-1, the V gene TRBV7-2; D perhaps matches TRBD2 (5 bases). CDR3 size: 17 residues. Germline CDR1 SGHTA, CDR2 FQGNSA. Trimming pared 3 bases from V and 4 bases from J, leaving 19 bases between. The CDR3 DNA is TGTGCCAGCAGCTTTACCCGGACTGGGTTTCTTTACAATGAGCAGTTCTTC. This codes for CASSFTRTGFLYNEQFF.

The CDR3 reads CATSDYGQRKQFF. The CDR3 DNA follows: TGTGCCACCAGTGATTACGGACAGAGAAAGCAGTTCTTC. V usage is TRBV24-1 and J usage is TRBJ2-1, with a weak D call TRBD1 (6 bases). V lost 2 bases and J 11 bases, leaving 12 bases between the germline ends. CDR3 length equals 13 residues. Germline loops: CDR1 KGHDR, CDR2 SFDVKD.

The gene calls are TRBV5-1 and TRBJ2-1, with 11 bases identical to TRBD1. The CDR3 covers 15 residues. Germline V CDR1 and CDR2: SGHRS, YFSETQ. The V gene end was trimmed by 0 bases and the J gene end by 6 bases; junction bases not matched to a gene: 2. DNA for the CDR3: TGCGCCAGCAGCTTGGGAGGACAGGGGGCCAATGAGCAGTTCTTC. Encoded protein: CASSLGGQGANEQFF.

The chain links TRBV5-4 to TRBJ2-7; D possibly matches TRBD1 or TRBD2 (5 bases each). Germline values: CDR1 SGHNT, CDR2 YYREEE (reference sequence). The germline V and J ends were trimmed by 1 base and 6 bases, with 11 bases remaining between them. The CDR3 runs to 13 residues. Here the CDR3 reads CASSLRGAPEQYF. DNA for the CDR3: TGTGCCAGCAGCTTGCGAGGGGCTCCCGAGCAGTACTTC.

This clonotype was observed a few times. This chain links TRBV6-2 or TRBV6-3 with TRBJ2-1; 11 nucleotides line up with TRBD2. The CDR3 runs to 20 residues. J gave up 0 bases and V 3 bases, and 13 bases lay outside the gene matches. Germline V gene sequence: CDR1 MNHEY, CDR2 SVGEGT. CDR3 sequence reads: CASSYMSRASGRSSYNEQFF. In nucleotides, the CDR3 is TGTGCCAGCAGTTATATGTCTCGTGCTAGCGGGAGGAGCTCCTACAATGAGCAGTTCTTC.

This clonotype was counted a single time. V is TRBV5-8 and J is TRBJ2-7, with TRBD2 matching over 7 bases. The CDR3 covers 14 residues. Per germline, CDR1 SGHTS and CDR2 YDEGEE. The trim removed 5 bases at V and 3 bases at J, leaving 8 bases unmatched. The CDR3, as DNA: TGTGCCAGCAGAAGGGAGACTAGCAGCTACGAGCAGTACTTC. Amino acid sequence: CASRRETSSYEQYF.

This clonotype was counted a few times. This chain links TRBV10-3 with TRBJ2-3, with a possible D match to TRBD1 (7 bases). The CDR3 has 16 amino acids. Trimming took 7 bases from V and 2 from J, leaving 19 bases between them. Germline loops: CDR1 ENHRY, CDR2 SYGVKD. CDR3 in amino acids: CAITISRGTDTDTQYF. The CDR3, as DNA: TGTGCCATCACCATAAGTCGCGGGACAGACACAGATACGCAGTATTTT.

The table lists this clonotype with a few counts. The chain links TRBV4-3 to TRBJ1-3, with TRBD1 as a possible D gene (5 bases). The CDR3 runs to 16 residues. The germline CDR1 and CDR2 sequences are LGHNA and YSLEER. Trimming left V 2 bases short and J 1 base short, with 12 bases between. This CDR3 is CASSQSAGRSGNTIYF. The CDR3 DNA sequence: TGCGCCAGCAGCCAATCTGCAGGGCGGTCTGGAAACACCATATATTTT.

The chain uses TRBV5-5 and TRBJ2-1; 7 bases are shared with TRBD2. CDR3 length: 15 residues. The junction had 7 bases not matched to a gene; V was cut back by 4 bases and J by 3 bases. Germline-derived CDR1 and CDR2 are SGHKS and YYEKEE (reference sequence). Here the CDR3 DNA reads TGTGCCAGCAGCGTACCGGGACTAAACTACAATGAGCAGTTCTTC. This translates into CASSVPGLNYNEQFF.

This clonotype showed up just a few times. The CDR3 loop reads CASSQAGLVGSHEQFF. The CDR3, as DNA: TGCGCCAGCAGCCAAGCGGGACTAGTGGGTTCTCATGAGCAGTTCTTC. The V gene is TRBV4-3, the J gene TRBJ2-1; 8 bases align to TRBD2. V trimming: 1 base; J trimming: 8 bases; junction bases outside the gene matches: 10. Germline V CDR1 and CDR2: LGHNA, YSLEER. The CDR3 spans 16 residues.

A few counts support this clonotype. CDR3 region: CSAPRLLDSYEQYF. As DNA, the CDR3 is TGCAGTGCTCCCCGCCTTCTCGATTCCTACGAGCAGTACTTC. The chain couples TRBV20-1 to TRBJ2-7, with D unresolved. This CDR3 is 14 amino acids long. With 5 bases removed from V and 1 base from J, the gap between germline ends came to 15 bases. The germline V gene encodes CDR1 DFQATT and CDR2 SNEGSKA (reference sequence).